This TCR beta chain was recorded in a study of CD8 T cells in ankylosing spondylitis. Whole-study results and caveats: Reported data indicate significant enrichment of disease-linked clones within matched ankylosing spondylitis synovial fluid. In ankylosing spondylitis blood, a motif of eight highly homologous TCR beta variants appeared characteristic. A CD8+ phenotype characterized the disease-linked clones, which were relatively rare in peripheral blood.

The germline V gene encodes CDR1 MGHDK and CDR2 SYGVNS. CDR3 length equals 13 residues. V lost 0 bases, J lost 5 bases, and 7 bases lay in between. Quantitative 5'-RACE with molecular barcodes generated TCR beta libraries. TCRdb reanalysed the 5' RACE reads using MiXCR and keeps one entry per CDR3 protein. Counted here are about 100,000 distinct CDR3 sequences, about 9% occurring once; the ten biggest clones make up under 6%. To note about this clonotype: Its antigen is unknown.

The sequence derives from a male donor with ankylosing spondylitis or in good health (not recorded which). This rearrangement joins TRBV25-1 to TRBJ2-5, with D hard to call. The sequenced material came from blood, either unsorted or a sorted T cell fraction (not recorded which). CDR3 residues: CASSEYYAETQYF. The DNA for the CDR3 is TGTGCCAGCAGTGAATATTACGCCGAGACCCAGTACTTC.